The TCR beta chain described here comes from a study of identical twins. Study results and limitations: Cross-sectional statistics underpinned the conclusions; the same donors were not followed. Analyses of zero insertions could, in part, be confounded by invariant MAIT and iNKT cells.

This clonotype was counted between two and nine times. Its antigen remains unidentified. Unique molecular identifiers were present on the cDNA, which also gained a universal primer site by template switching. MiXCR, run by TCRdb on the 5' RACE reads, gives a single entry per CDR3 protein. The sample records around 340,000 distinct CDR3 sequences, roughly 12% being singletons. The CDR3 loop spans 17 amino acids. Germline CDR1 and CDR2: DFQATT and SNEGSKA (reference sequence). J gave up 8 bases and V 5 bases, and 17 bases lay outside the gene matches. These data also featured in a second study, about yellow fever vaccine responses in identical twins.

Input material: CD8+ T cells sorted from blood. The gene calls are TRBV20-1 and TRBJ2-1, with 11 nucleotides matching TRBD2. The sequence was collected from a woman younger than 30 in good health. The CDR3 DNA follows: TGCAGTGCTCAAGTCTACACTAGCGGGAGAGGGATGGATGAGCAGTTCTTC. Translating gives CSAQVYTSGRGMDEQFF.